The clone carrying this TCR beta chain has only a few counts. The data stem from a study of regulatory T cells in long-lasting Graves disease. Time point reported: newly diagnosed GD, antithyroid drugs for less than 3 months. Making the TCR library involved RNA that had been extracted from PBMCs. An approximately 10-milliliter sample of peripheral blood was drawn into EDTA tubes. Per the germline V gene, CDR1 is MGHRA and CDR2 is YSYEKL. V was pared by 1 base and J by 7 bases, with 17 bases between. This CDR3 has 16 residues. Investigators prepared the TCR beta libraries by applying iRepertoire HTBI primers and Arm-PCR of CDR3 regions. One entry per CDR3 protein, called by TCRdb with MiXCR from the multiplex PCR reads. The sample lists 350,000 to 550,000 distinct CDR3 sequences; just under 15% were seen once. These data were also reused for a study on T cells in Graves' hyperthyroidism and ophthalmopathy. That work adds: Diagnosis relied on clinical symptoms, serum thyroxine and TRAb, thyroid ultrasound and orbital computed tomography.

The sequence was obtained from a woman aged 25 to 39 with Graves disease. The chain recombines TRBV4-1 with TRBJ1-5; no definite D call. Sequenced here: peripheral blood mononuclear cells (PBMCs), sampled at new diagnosis, from a patient treated with antithyroid drugs. CDR3 region: CASSQGNSPSGQPQHF. The CDR3 nucleotides are TGCGCCAGCAGCCAAGGTAACAGCCCCTCGGGGCAGCCCCAGCATTTT.